The 7 T cell receptor beta chains below all came from one sample that was sequenced in a study of T cell repertoires in cytomegalovirus infection. Via MiXCR, TCRdb re-called the reads, giving one row per CDR3 protein. The repertoire holds about 190,000 distinct CDR3 sequences, 28% seen once, with 30% to 35% in the top ten. Sequencing was carried out using PBMCs. These receptors were collected from a human donor in good health (CMV status not recorded). Some clones in this sample may be carry-over from other donors' samples.

This CDR3 is CASSPVGNEQFF. The CDR3 nucleotides read TGTGCCAGCAGCCCAGTGGGGAATGAGCAGTTCTTC. The genes are TRBV7-9 and TRBJ2-1; D ambiguous. Germline CDR1 and CDR2: SEHNR and FQNEAQ (reference sequence). The V end was cut by 5 bases, the J end by 7 bases, with 9 bases between. This CDR3 has 12 residues. The entire variable domain, with the rest obtained from reference TRBV7-9 and TRBJ2-1, is as follows: DTGVSQNPRHKITKRGQNVTFRCDPISEHNRLYWYRQTLGQGPEFLTYFQNEAQLEKSRLLSDRFSAERPKGSFSTLEIQRTEQGDSAMYLCASSPVGNEQFFGPGTRLTVL.

The chain recombines TRBV6-2 or TRBV6-3 with TRBJ2-1; D gene unclear. Per the germline V gene, CDR1 is MNHEY and CDR2 is SVGEGT. This CDR3 comprises 19 residues. The germline V and J ends were trimmed by 0 bases and 1 base, with 19 bases remaining between them. In nucleotides, the CDR3 is TGTGCCAGCAGTTACTCAGGCGCGGCCCGCGGCGAGTCCTACAATGAGCAGTTCTTC. Translation: CASSYSGAARGESYNEQFF.

Comment on this clonotype: The junction does not match germline at one end; this may be a read error. The chain uses TRBV7-7 and TRBJ2-4, with 9 nucleotides matching TRBD2. Looked up from germline, CDR1 is SSHAT and CDR2 is FNYEAQ (reference sequence). The CDR3 length is 14 residues. The CDR3 sequence is CVSAAGGRENIQYF. As DNA, the CDR3 is TGTGTCAGCGCCGCGGGGGGGCGGGAAAACATTCAGTACTTC.

The chain recombines TRBV6-5 with TRBJ2-7; D gene unclear. The V gene's germline CDR1 is MNHEY and CDR2 SVGAGI. This CDR3 contains 12 residues. The V gene lost 5 bases and the J gene lost 4 bases, with 9 bases spanning the gap. The CDR3 region is CASSPRGYEQYF. In DNA, the CDR3 is TGTGCCAGCAGTCCCCGCGGTTACGAGCAGTACTTC.

At least ten counts were recorded for this clonotype. The gene calls are TRBV7-9 and TRBJ2-7, with 8 nucleotides matching TRBD1. Trimming cost V 3 bases and J 2 bases; bases outside gene matches: 6. The CDR3 runs 15 residues. Germline CDR1 reads SEHNR; CDR2 reads FQNEAQ (reference sequence). CDR3 protein: CASSFPGTGAYEQYF. CDR3 bases: TGTGCCAGCAGCTTCCCTGGGACAGGCGCCTACGAGCAGTACTTC.

Only a few counts were recorded for this clonotype. The chain uses TRBV27 and TRBJ1-6, with 8 bases that match TRBD1. With V trimmed by 5 bases and J by 7 bases, 4 bases remained unmatched. Germline CDR1 reads MNHEY; CDR2 reads SMNVEV (reference sequence). The CDR3 is 14 residues long. The CDR3 spells CASSVQGGNSPLHF. CDR3 sequence (DNA): TGTGCCAGCAGTGTACAGGGGGGGAATTCACCCCTCCACTTT.

The CDR3 here is CSATFAAFF. CDR3 in DNA: TGCAGTGCTACCTTTGCAGCTTTCTTT. The chain combines TRBV20-1 with TRBJ1-1, with D unclear. Germline V CDR1 and CDR2: DFQATT, SNEGSKA (reference sequence). The CDR3 consists of 9 residues. Trimming removed 4 bases from V and 10 bases from J, with 7 bases in between.